This passage covers 6 T cell receptor beta chains from one sample sequenced in a study of T cell responses to AZD1222 COVID-19 vaccine. The protocol was immunoSEQ multiplex PCR, while the TCRdb copy is restricted to in-frame clones and leaves out a portion. The sample yields approximately 120,000 clones, approximately 85% seen once. The source material was peripheral blood, sampled 28 days after the second AZD1222 dose. These receptors all stem from an adult who received the AZD1222 COVID-19 vaccine.

The rearrangement joins TRBV7-9 to TRBJ2-1, with 7 bases identical to TRBD2. The germline V gene has CDR1 SEHNR and CDR2 FQNEAQ (reference sequence). The CDR3 consists of 13 residues. Trimming at V came to 5 bases and at J to 9 bases, leaving 7 bases not matched to a gene. CDR3: CASSGLGRAEQFF. In nucleotides, the CDR3 is TGTGCCAGCAGCGGACTAGGAAGGGCTGAGCAGTTCTTC.

To note about this clone: Other DNA sequences from this sample encode an identical CDR3 as well. The rearrangement links TRBV6-5 to TRBJ2-7; 7 bases match TRBD1. V shed 6 bases and J 3 bases; nucleotides not matched to a gene: 2. From germline, CDR1 is MNHEY and CDR2 SVGAGI. The CDR3 has 12 residues. CDR3: CASSRDSYEQYF. In DNA form, the CDR3 reads TGTGCCAGCAGCCGGGACAGCTACGAGCAGTACTTC.

This clone has more than one count but fewer than ten. This chain joins TRBV28 and TRBJ2-3; D is perhaps TRBD1 (5 bases). CDR3 size: 16 residues. Germline V gene data show CDR1 as MDHEN and CDR2 as SYDVKM. V was clipped by 5 bases and J by 2 bases, with 17 bases between them. The CDR3 sequence is CASSTGANFVTDTQYF. Here the CDR3 DNA reads TGTGCCAGCAGTACAGGAGCGAACTTTGTCACAGATACGCAGTATTTT.

The V call is TRBV18, the J call TRBJ1-6; 8 positions agree with TRBD1. The V and J ends lost 4 bases and 5 bases, in that order; junction bases with no gene match: 4. There are 15 residues in the CDR3. Germline loops: CDR1 KGHSH, CDR2 LQKENI. CDR3 region: CASSRQGANNSPLHF. The CDR3 region has the DNA TGTGCCAGCTCACGGCAGGGGGCAAATAATTCACCCCTCCACTTT. The variable domain in full, completed from reference TRBV18 and TRBJ1-6, reads NAGVMQNPRHLVRRRGQEARLRCSPMKGHSHVYWYRQLPEEGLKFMVYLQKENIIDESGMPKERFSAEFPKEGPSILRIQQVVRGDSAAYFCASSRQGANNSPLHFGNGTRLTVT.

This chain uses TRBV6-2 or TRBV6-3 with TRBJ2-7; the match to TRBD2 covers 7 bases. Losses at the gene ends were 3 bases for V and 1 base for J; bases not matched to a gene: 3. This CDR3 contains 14 residues. Germline V CDR1 and CDR2: MNHEY, SVGEGT. CDR3 protein: CASSYRGDSYEQYF. CDR3 DNA sequence: TGTGCCAGCAGTTATCGGGGGGATTCCTACGAGCAGTACTTC.

The J gene is TRBJ1-2, the V gene TRBV27; no clear D gene. This CDR3 comprises 15 residues. Trimming pared 7 bases from V and 2 bases from J, leaving 17 bases between. Germline CDR1 reads MNHEY; CDR2 reads SMNVEV (reference sequence). The CDR3 is CASTDQPYTNYGYTF. Here the CDR3 DNA reads TGTGCCAGCACCGACCAACCTTACACCAACTATGGCTACACCTTC.